This TCR beta chain was captured by sequencing in a study of blood T cell repertoires in COVID-19. The wider study: COVID-19 samples collected from the United States, Italy and Spain covered acute and convalescent phases. From T cells, B-cell-depleted T cells, or PBMCs came the material, which was cDNA or gDNA.

This clone has a handful of counts. In the original processing: Estimates of nucleated cell counts were drawn from the amplification of reference gene primers. Sequencing used immunoSEQ multiplex PCR; TCRdb keeps in-frame clones, though not all of them. V and J calls and clone size are as listed in that table; D and trimming were resolved from the DNA. The data contain some 60,000 clones, more than 75% of them singletons. The germline V and J ends were trimmed by 3 bases and 1 base, with 9 bases remaining between them. The CDR3 consists of 15 residues. CDR1 is MDHEN, CDR2 SYDVKM, per germline. The genes are TRBV28 and TRBJ2-2; perhaps TRBD2 as D (5 bases). The receptor comes from a man aged 55 to 70 with acute or convalescent COVID-19. Sequenced: peripheral blood. The chain's CDR3 is CASSFRGLNTGELFF. The DNA of the CDR3 is TGTGCCAGCAGTTTTCGGGGATTGAACACCGGGGAGCTGTTTTTT.